Below, 14 T cell receptor beta chains from the same sample are listed, as sequenced in a study of blood T cell repertoires in COVID-19. TCRdb's table, derived via immunoSEQ multiplex PCR, lists solely in-frame clones and lacks some. The table shows approximately 270,000 clones, with about 79% occurring only once. Sequenced material: peripheral blood. These TCRs come from an elderly man with acute or convalescent COVID-19.

CDR3 coding DNA: TGTGCCAGCAGTTTAGAGTACGAGCAGTACTTC. The encoded protein is CASSLEYEQYF. The chain employs TRBV28 and TRBJ2-7; D uncertain. The CDR3 runs to 11 residues. V dropped 2 bases and J dropped 4 bases, with 3 bases sitting between them. Per the germline V gene, CDR1 is MDHEN and CDR2 is SYDVKM.

The chain uses TRBV9 and TRBJ1-4; 7 nucleotides align to TRBD1. The trim removed 3 bases at V and 8 bases at J, leaving 7 bases unmatched. The germline CDR1 and CDR2 sequences are SGDLS and YYNGEE. The CDR3 has 14 amino acids. CDR3 sequence: CASSGDSLREKLFF. CDR3 DNA: TGTGCCAGCAGCGGGGACAGTCTTAGGGAAAAACTGTTTTTT.

The chain carries TRBV2 and TRBJ2-3, with TRBD1 as a possible D gene (6 bases). The CDR3 has 15 residues. V dropped 7 bases and J dropped 0 bases, with 14 bases sitting between them. The germline V gene has CDR1 SNHLY and CDR2 FYNNEI. CDR3 coding DNA: TGTGCCAGCACCTTACAGGGCGCTAGCACAGATACGCAGTATTTT. This sequence encodes CASTLQGASTDTQYF.

The V call is TRBV3-1 (or the pseudogene TRBV3-2), the J call TRBJ1-4; D possibly corresponds to TRBD1 (5 bases). The CDR3 has 16 residues. Trimming took 3 bases from V and 2 from J, leaving 13 bases between them. Per germline, CDR1 LGHDT and CDR2 YNNKEL (reference sequence). The CDR3 protein is CASSQMTGLTNEKLFF. In nucleotides, the CDR3 is TGTGCCAGCAGCCAGATGACGGGACTGACTAATGAAAAACTGTTTTTT.

V and J are TRBV18 and TRBJ2-7; 10 bases line up with TRBD1. The CDR3 loop spans 13 amino acids. The germline V gene has CDR1 KGHSH and CDR2 LQKENI. The trim removed 8 bases at V and 5 bases at J, leaving 6 bases unmatched. The CDR3 sequence is CASTRDRGDEQYF. As DNA, the CDR3 is TGTGCCAGCACCCGGGACAGGGGCGACGAGCAGTACTTC.

In this sample, this clone turned up a few times. The chain employs TRBV24-1 and TRBJ2-1; TRBD1 is a possible D gene (5 bases). This CDR3 is 14 amino acids long. Trimming left V 1 base short and J 5 bases short, with 8 bases between. The germline gives CDR1 KGHDR, CDR2 SFDVKD. Here the CDR3 DNA reads TGTGCCACCAGTGATTTTAACAGGAACAATGAGCAGTTCTTC. It encodes CATSDFNRNNEQFF.

V is TRBV11-2 and J is TRBJ1-3; D is perhaps TRBD1 (6 bases). The CDR3 is 14 amino acids. V was cut by 7 bases and J by 3 bases, with 13 bases left in between. The germline gives CDR1 SGHAT, CDR2 FQNNGV. CDR3 amino acids: CASTRTADGNTIYF. CDR3 DNA: TGTGCCAGCACCCGGACAGCCGATGGAAACACCATATATTTT.

This chain links TRBV5-4 with TRBJ2-7; D perhaps matches TRBD2 (6 bases). Germline loops: CDR1 SGHNT, CDR2 YYREEE (reference sequence). The CDR3 spans 13 residues. The V gene lost 4 bases and the J gene lost 2 bases, with 10 bases spanning the gap. DNA for the CDR3: TGTGCCAGCAGCCGGGAGAGGGCCTACGAGCAGTACTTC. It codes for CASSRERAYEQYF.

The V call is TRBV27, the J call TRBJ1-4, with 7 bases lining up with TRBD1. Trimming cost V 5 bases and J 9 bases; bases outside gene matches: 12. Germline V gene lookup returns CDR1 MNHEY and CDR2 SMNVEV (reference sequence). CDR3 length: 15 amino acids. The CDR3 DNA is TGTGCCAGCAGTCCTTCGACAGGGAGAGGGCAAAAACTGTTTTTT. As protein: CASSPSTGRGQKLFF.

The chain uses TRBV4-2 and TRBJ1-2, with D perhaps TRBD1 (6 bases). This CDR3 has 16 amino acids. V lost 0 bases, J lost 4 bases, and 15 bases lay in between. Germline V lookup: CDR1 LGHNA, CDR2 YNFKEQ. CDR3 residues: CASSQDMTGSRYGYTF. In DNA form, the CDR3 reads TGTGCCAGCAGCCAAGATATGACAGGCTCACGCTATGGCTACACCTTC.

The chain has TRBV6-5 and TRBJ2-7; TRBD2 matches at 15 bases. CDR1 is MNHEY, CDR2 SVGAGI, per germline. This CDR3 has 14 residues. The V and J ends lost 7 bases and 6 bases, in that order; junction bases with no gene match: 4. The CDR3 region is CASTGGLAGGEQYF. CDR3 DNA: TGTGCCAGCACAGGGGGACTAGCGGGAGGCGAGCAGTACTTC.

The CDR3 region is CASSLANTEAFF. CDR3 sequence (DNA): TGTGCCAGCAGCTTGGCAAACACTGAAGCTTTCTTT. The chain is built from TRBV5-4 and TRBJ1-1; no firm D call. The CDR3 extends over 12 amino acids. V lost 0 bases and J lost 2, with 2 bases in between. CDR1 is SGHNT, CDR2 YYREEE, per germline (reference sequence).

This clone was observed a few times. The V call is TRBV7-2, the J call TRBJ2-3; D is perhaps TRBD1 (5 bases). The CDR3 runs to 15 residues. Trimming removed 3 bases from V and 0 bases from J, with 10 bases in between. The V gene's germline CDR1 is SGHTA and CDR2 FQGNSA. DNA for the CDR3: TGTGCCAGCAGCTTTTTCACAGGTAGCACAGATACGCAGTATTTT. This codes for CASSFFTGSTDTQYF.

This clone was counted once. The chain has TRBV29-1 and TRBJ2-5; a weak D match, TRBD1 (5 bases). Trimming removed 4 bases at V and 5 bases at J, with 8 bases between. Germline loops: CDR1 SQVTM, CDR2 ANQGSEA. The CDR3 runs 11 residues. In DNA, the CDR3 is TGCAGCGTTGCCAGGGCGGAGACCCAGTACTTC. This codes for CSVARAETQYF.